Sequencing of this T cell receptor (beta chain) was carried out in a study of cytomegalovirus exposure and HLA in healthy donors (dated by TCRdb to about 2017). At the level of the whole study: According to an earlier analysis of a few hundred of the donors, 150 million to 200 million T cells yielded 117 million unique TCR beta sequences and about 280 Gb of sequence data. In the later analysis, no new phenotypic data were used to find candidate immune exposures; instead, reliance was placed on TCR beta sequences and their occurrence across donors. Roughly 310 gigabases of sequencing data and 78 million or so unique TCR sequences were included in an early release covering 550 to 650 HLA-typed donors. A later genetic analysis used genome-wide SNP genotypes for about three fifths of the 666 donors, treating that subset as a discovery cohort. A later analysis re-analyzed previously published TCR beta repertoires from roughly 630 donors and added high-resolution HLA genotyping to study TCR occurrence patterns. The genetic ancestry cluster associated with self-reported Caucasian donors included roughly 84% of the roughly 400 genotyped donors. To decide whether each TCR beta V gene segment behaved as functional or pseudogenic, an earlier analysis of over 500 of the donors relied on high-throughput TCR beta sequencing. The study profiled the T cell repertoires of 500 to 800 subjects by immunosequencing and related them to cytomegalovirus serostatus. Among roughly 400 genotyped donors of the cohort, an average of approximately 200,000 unique TCR beta nucleotide sequences was sequenced per donor, of which roughly 17% were non-productive. Class I and class II HLA loci were covered by the typing at four-digit resolution. The study was designed to test whether signatures of past pathogen exposure could be identified by cataloging public T cell receptors. Because of strong linkage in the cohort, roughly five DR-DQ haplotypes were treated as single units for association and clustering. Besides the first cohort of approximately 670 subjects, a separate validation cohort made up of 120 different subjects was used. All discovery cohort repertoires had been generated on a single sequencing platform. The number of typed donors differed by locus: roughly 620-630 for A, B, C, DRB1 and DQB1; 500 to 550 for DQA1; approximately 610 for DPA1; and some 450 for DPB1. Alongside the repertoire data, information on donor age, sex, ethnicity and CMV serostatus was compiled. To predict cytomegalovirus infection status, the study brought together high-throughput TCR immunosequencing, statistical association of individual TCRs with disease status, and machine learning.

In total, approximately 610 healthy bone marrow donors made up the cohort. All cohort members were sampled while nominally healthy, although unrecorded immune exposures were likely present. The donor was CMV seronegative and was included in the group of 352 seronegative cohort members. Every donor gave a peripheral blood sample, and the peripheral blood mononuclear cells from that sample were used for TCR beta sequencing. The Qiagen DNeasy Blood Extraction Kit was used to extract genomic DNA from the blood cell samples. The library was produced with the immunoSEQ multiplex PCR assay. The multiplex PCR relied on a mix of 60 forward primers for TCR Vbeta segments and 13 reverse primers for TCR Jbeta segments. The CDR3 region of rearranged TCR beta genes was amplified from genomic DNA by a multiplex PCR assay. On the Illumina HiSeq System, the amplified TCR beta libraries were sequenced as 87-base-pair reads. The source study handled its data this way. A later analysis tallied some 79 million unique TCR beta chains across the 640 or so repertoires, and around 10 million of those chains were shared by two or more donors. Raw reads were error-corrected and collapsed into unique sequences with a nearest-neighbor algorithm that merged closely related sequences to remove PCR and sequencing errors. V, D and J gene segments were assigned by aligning CDR3 sequences to IMGT reference sequences. Each retained sequence needed at least a six-nucleotide match to both a V gene segment and a J gene segment. Rearrangements were classified as productive when the CDR3 lacked stop codons and remained in frame with V and J, and all other rearrangements were classified as non-productive. Following IMGT convention, CDR3 was defined as the stretch from the second conserved V-encoded cysteine to the conserved J-encoded phenylalanine. In an earlier analysis of some 550 of the donors, sequences lacking an unambiguous match to a single V gene segment were excluded. An earlier analysis of about 600 of the donors called V segments functional above 56.7% productive rearrangements and segregating when the between-donor standard deviation exceeded 5%. To diagnose cytomegalovirus status from the catalog of TCR beta chain sequences, a statistical classification framework was built. V and J gene assignment, in a later analysis, came from comparing TCR nucleotide sequences with IMGT/GENE-DB human TR gene sequences. Using the TCRdist pipeline, a later analysis assigned CDR3 sequences along with most-parsimonious VDJ recombination scenarios. A later analysis defined each TCR beta chain by its CDR3 amino acid sequence plus V-gene family, and excluded reads lacking a unique V-gene family. As a way to deal with suspected cross-contamination and a sequencing artifact, a later analysis dropped roughly 620 nucleotide sequences that were highly shared and had low generation probability. In a later analysis, a clonal expansion index was calculated for each public chain from normalized within-repertoire ranks of inferred template counts. In a later analysis, generation probabilities were computed using a VDJ recombination model fitted to out-of-frame rearrangements, and the results were checked against IGoR. In a later analysis, TCR-TCR, TCR-HLA and TCR-CMV co-occurrence was scored with hypergeometric tests, and a repertoire-size bias correction was applied to TCR pairs. In a later analysis, false discovery rates were estimated by permuting HLA or CMV assignments 20 times. In a later analysis, co-occurring TCRs were grouped using DBSCAN, with TCRdist sequence similarity added in when clustering inside HLA-allele-positive subsets. For co-occurrence clustering, repertoires with fewer than 30,000 or more than 120,000 public chains were excluded, along with 5 or 6 repertoires with anomalous nucleotide sharing. This immuneACCESS table, as held by TCRdb, lists in-frame sequences with V and J called but not all clones. Of the missing ones, under half trace to an unresolved V gene in checked studies; the others have no known cause. Clonal size and the V and J genes are those of that table, whereas D and trimming came from the DNA. For this sample the table gives around 140,000 clones, of which 77% were detected only once. 1.5% to 2% of the sample goes to the ten largest clones.

Overall results and qualifications from the work: Presence/absence analyses assumed roughly uniform sequencing depth across donors, an assumption that may not hold. In a later analysis, most CMV-associated TCR beta chains were found to appear HLA-restricted, with HLA associations seemingly driven largely by CMV exposure. The classifier was reported to diagnose cytomegalovirus status with high specificity and sensitivity in both the original and validation cohorts. A few of the identified cytomegalovirus-associated TCR beta chains were confirmed in vitro to be specific for cytomegalovirus antigens. Because some donors lacked HLA typing at each locus, the association tests relied only on the typed subset. In a later analysis, the rate of TCR association differed among HLA loci, with DRB1 alleles having the most associated TCRs and HLA-C alleles having the fewest. A cluster of highly shared sequence variants was judged likely to represent a technical artifact of the sequencing pipeline. A later analysis reported that several top co-occurrence clusters appeared linked to parvovirus B19, influenza, CMV and Epstein-Barr virus. An association between a missense DCLRE1C variant and V-gene and J-gene trimming of TCR beta chains was found in a later genetic analysis and replicated in an independent cohort. In the study, around 150 TCR beta chains were listed as associated with cytomegalovirus. Only TCR beta chains were sequenced in this cohort, and the absence of alpha or paired-chain data limited detectable features. In a later analysis, HLA-associated TCR beta chains were found to be more clonally expanded and to have lower generation probabilities than equally common non-associated chains. Some 15 rarely observed V segments, including chromosome 9 orphons, were excluded from the earlier analysis of several hundred of the donors because counts were too low. A later analysis associated 16,951 TCR beta sequences with specific HLA alleles at a false discovery rate of 0.05. Assigning TCR associations to individual alleles was difficult when HLA alleles, especially DR and DQ, strongly co-occurred. A further reported finding was that TCR beta sequences accurately predicted the HLA-A and HLA-B alleles for most subjects in the first cohort. In an earlier analysis of about 550 of the donors, most TCR beta V segments were observed in productive rearrangements about 90% or about 30% of the time, broadly matching IMGT annotations. Correlated functional status among segregating V segments might reflect linkage disequilibrium, but an unknown experimental factor could not be ruled out. Compared with the 666-donor mean, donors in an Asian-associated ancestry cluster had fewer N-insertions in productive TCRs, according to a later genetic analysis. While some public TCRs were present in many individuals, most TCR sequences turned up only very rarely across donors. It was suggested by the authors that the approach could potentially be generalized to other disease states and immunological phenotypes. The only immune exposure information available for the cohort was CMV serostatus.

Regarding this clone: The target of this receptor is not known. Base qualities are missing; no much larger clone stands one base away. Distinct nucleotide sequences in the sample also encode this CDR3.

The sequencing input was PBMCs. This TCR came from a female donor in good health and CMV-seronegative.

The nucleotide sequence reads TGTGCCAGTAGGGGCGGCAATCAGCCCCAGCATTTT. It specifies CASRGGNQPQHF. The chain was built from TRBV19 and TRBJ1-5; a confident D gene designation cannot be given. Based on the germline V gene (reference sequence), the CDR1 and CDR2 sequences are LNHDA and SQIVND. Trimming at the junction amounts to 6 bases on V and 2 bases on J, and the germline ends lie 5 bases apart. Taken from cysteine to phenylalanine, the CDR3 has 12 residues. The read is trimmed to its CDR3 DNA, 36 bases read in frame from base 1.